This T cell receptor beta chain was documented in a study of CD8+CD57+ T cells in acquired aplastic anemia. By flow cytometry, patients selected for sequencing had shown an expansion of CD8+CD57+ cells. Severe acquired aplastic anemia was diagnosed in all patients. V lost 5 bases to trimming and J lost 11 bases; unmatched junction nucleotides: 17. CDR1 is SGDLS, CDR2 YYNGEE, per germline. CDR3 length equals 16 residues. This clonotype was detected once. The antigen is undetermined. Study results and limitations: Between patients and controls, about 30 CD8+ CDR3 sequences were found in common.

The use of genomic DNA as template underpinned the TCR beta VDJ and CDR3 profiling. TCRdb reanalysed the reads using MiXCR and keeps one entry per CDR3 protein. Among 75,000 to 80,000 distinct CDR3 sequences, under 80% were seen once, and the ten largest hold approximately 78%. The chain carries TRBV9 and TRBJ2-1, with TRBD1 identical over 9 bases. Sequenced material: sorted CD4+, CD8+, or CD8+CD57+ T cells (not recorded which) from PBMCs. This TCR was sampled from a human donor with aplastic anemia. The CDR3 protein is CASSYLGTGRTDKQFF. The CDR3 DNA reads as TGTGCCAGCAGTTACCTCGGGACAGGGAGAACCGACAAGCAGTTCTTC.